The present entry profiles one TCR beta chain with its context. The data originate from a study of blood T cell repertoires in COVID-19. This CDR3 spans 17 amino acids. Trimming shortened V by 2 bases and J by 9 bases, and 23 bases separated the two germline ends. The V gene's germline CDR1 is LNHDA and CDR2 SQIVND (reference sequence). Profiling relied on immunoSEQ multiplex PCR, and the TCRdb table lists in-frame clones only, not all of them. The data show roughly 100,000 clones, 89% seen once. Sequencing was performed on peripheral blood. This chain links TRBV19 with TRBJ2-1; a weak D match, TRBD1 (6 bases). This TCR was sampled from a woman in her sixties with acute or convalescent COVID-19. CDR3 in amino acids: CASSISRQGPGPSEQFF. CDR3 nucleotide sequence: TGTGCCAGTAGTATATCACGTCAGGGGCCCGGCCCCAGTGAGCAGTTCTTC. Full variable domain (remainder filled in from reference TRBV19 and TRBJ2-1): DGGITQSPKYLFRKEGQNVTLSCEQNLNHDAMYWYRQDPGQGLRLIYYSQIVNDFQKGDIAEGYSVSREKKESFPLTVTSAQKNPTAFYLCASSISRQGPGPSEQFFGPGTRLTVL.